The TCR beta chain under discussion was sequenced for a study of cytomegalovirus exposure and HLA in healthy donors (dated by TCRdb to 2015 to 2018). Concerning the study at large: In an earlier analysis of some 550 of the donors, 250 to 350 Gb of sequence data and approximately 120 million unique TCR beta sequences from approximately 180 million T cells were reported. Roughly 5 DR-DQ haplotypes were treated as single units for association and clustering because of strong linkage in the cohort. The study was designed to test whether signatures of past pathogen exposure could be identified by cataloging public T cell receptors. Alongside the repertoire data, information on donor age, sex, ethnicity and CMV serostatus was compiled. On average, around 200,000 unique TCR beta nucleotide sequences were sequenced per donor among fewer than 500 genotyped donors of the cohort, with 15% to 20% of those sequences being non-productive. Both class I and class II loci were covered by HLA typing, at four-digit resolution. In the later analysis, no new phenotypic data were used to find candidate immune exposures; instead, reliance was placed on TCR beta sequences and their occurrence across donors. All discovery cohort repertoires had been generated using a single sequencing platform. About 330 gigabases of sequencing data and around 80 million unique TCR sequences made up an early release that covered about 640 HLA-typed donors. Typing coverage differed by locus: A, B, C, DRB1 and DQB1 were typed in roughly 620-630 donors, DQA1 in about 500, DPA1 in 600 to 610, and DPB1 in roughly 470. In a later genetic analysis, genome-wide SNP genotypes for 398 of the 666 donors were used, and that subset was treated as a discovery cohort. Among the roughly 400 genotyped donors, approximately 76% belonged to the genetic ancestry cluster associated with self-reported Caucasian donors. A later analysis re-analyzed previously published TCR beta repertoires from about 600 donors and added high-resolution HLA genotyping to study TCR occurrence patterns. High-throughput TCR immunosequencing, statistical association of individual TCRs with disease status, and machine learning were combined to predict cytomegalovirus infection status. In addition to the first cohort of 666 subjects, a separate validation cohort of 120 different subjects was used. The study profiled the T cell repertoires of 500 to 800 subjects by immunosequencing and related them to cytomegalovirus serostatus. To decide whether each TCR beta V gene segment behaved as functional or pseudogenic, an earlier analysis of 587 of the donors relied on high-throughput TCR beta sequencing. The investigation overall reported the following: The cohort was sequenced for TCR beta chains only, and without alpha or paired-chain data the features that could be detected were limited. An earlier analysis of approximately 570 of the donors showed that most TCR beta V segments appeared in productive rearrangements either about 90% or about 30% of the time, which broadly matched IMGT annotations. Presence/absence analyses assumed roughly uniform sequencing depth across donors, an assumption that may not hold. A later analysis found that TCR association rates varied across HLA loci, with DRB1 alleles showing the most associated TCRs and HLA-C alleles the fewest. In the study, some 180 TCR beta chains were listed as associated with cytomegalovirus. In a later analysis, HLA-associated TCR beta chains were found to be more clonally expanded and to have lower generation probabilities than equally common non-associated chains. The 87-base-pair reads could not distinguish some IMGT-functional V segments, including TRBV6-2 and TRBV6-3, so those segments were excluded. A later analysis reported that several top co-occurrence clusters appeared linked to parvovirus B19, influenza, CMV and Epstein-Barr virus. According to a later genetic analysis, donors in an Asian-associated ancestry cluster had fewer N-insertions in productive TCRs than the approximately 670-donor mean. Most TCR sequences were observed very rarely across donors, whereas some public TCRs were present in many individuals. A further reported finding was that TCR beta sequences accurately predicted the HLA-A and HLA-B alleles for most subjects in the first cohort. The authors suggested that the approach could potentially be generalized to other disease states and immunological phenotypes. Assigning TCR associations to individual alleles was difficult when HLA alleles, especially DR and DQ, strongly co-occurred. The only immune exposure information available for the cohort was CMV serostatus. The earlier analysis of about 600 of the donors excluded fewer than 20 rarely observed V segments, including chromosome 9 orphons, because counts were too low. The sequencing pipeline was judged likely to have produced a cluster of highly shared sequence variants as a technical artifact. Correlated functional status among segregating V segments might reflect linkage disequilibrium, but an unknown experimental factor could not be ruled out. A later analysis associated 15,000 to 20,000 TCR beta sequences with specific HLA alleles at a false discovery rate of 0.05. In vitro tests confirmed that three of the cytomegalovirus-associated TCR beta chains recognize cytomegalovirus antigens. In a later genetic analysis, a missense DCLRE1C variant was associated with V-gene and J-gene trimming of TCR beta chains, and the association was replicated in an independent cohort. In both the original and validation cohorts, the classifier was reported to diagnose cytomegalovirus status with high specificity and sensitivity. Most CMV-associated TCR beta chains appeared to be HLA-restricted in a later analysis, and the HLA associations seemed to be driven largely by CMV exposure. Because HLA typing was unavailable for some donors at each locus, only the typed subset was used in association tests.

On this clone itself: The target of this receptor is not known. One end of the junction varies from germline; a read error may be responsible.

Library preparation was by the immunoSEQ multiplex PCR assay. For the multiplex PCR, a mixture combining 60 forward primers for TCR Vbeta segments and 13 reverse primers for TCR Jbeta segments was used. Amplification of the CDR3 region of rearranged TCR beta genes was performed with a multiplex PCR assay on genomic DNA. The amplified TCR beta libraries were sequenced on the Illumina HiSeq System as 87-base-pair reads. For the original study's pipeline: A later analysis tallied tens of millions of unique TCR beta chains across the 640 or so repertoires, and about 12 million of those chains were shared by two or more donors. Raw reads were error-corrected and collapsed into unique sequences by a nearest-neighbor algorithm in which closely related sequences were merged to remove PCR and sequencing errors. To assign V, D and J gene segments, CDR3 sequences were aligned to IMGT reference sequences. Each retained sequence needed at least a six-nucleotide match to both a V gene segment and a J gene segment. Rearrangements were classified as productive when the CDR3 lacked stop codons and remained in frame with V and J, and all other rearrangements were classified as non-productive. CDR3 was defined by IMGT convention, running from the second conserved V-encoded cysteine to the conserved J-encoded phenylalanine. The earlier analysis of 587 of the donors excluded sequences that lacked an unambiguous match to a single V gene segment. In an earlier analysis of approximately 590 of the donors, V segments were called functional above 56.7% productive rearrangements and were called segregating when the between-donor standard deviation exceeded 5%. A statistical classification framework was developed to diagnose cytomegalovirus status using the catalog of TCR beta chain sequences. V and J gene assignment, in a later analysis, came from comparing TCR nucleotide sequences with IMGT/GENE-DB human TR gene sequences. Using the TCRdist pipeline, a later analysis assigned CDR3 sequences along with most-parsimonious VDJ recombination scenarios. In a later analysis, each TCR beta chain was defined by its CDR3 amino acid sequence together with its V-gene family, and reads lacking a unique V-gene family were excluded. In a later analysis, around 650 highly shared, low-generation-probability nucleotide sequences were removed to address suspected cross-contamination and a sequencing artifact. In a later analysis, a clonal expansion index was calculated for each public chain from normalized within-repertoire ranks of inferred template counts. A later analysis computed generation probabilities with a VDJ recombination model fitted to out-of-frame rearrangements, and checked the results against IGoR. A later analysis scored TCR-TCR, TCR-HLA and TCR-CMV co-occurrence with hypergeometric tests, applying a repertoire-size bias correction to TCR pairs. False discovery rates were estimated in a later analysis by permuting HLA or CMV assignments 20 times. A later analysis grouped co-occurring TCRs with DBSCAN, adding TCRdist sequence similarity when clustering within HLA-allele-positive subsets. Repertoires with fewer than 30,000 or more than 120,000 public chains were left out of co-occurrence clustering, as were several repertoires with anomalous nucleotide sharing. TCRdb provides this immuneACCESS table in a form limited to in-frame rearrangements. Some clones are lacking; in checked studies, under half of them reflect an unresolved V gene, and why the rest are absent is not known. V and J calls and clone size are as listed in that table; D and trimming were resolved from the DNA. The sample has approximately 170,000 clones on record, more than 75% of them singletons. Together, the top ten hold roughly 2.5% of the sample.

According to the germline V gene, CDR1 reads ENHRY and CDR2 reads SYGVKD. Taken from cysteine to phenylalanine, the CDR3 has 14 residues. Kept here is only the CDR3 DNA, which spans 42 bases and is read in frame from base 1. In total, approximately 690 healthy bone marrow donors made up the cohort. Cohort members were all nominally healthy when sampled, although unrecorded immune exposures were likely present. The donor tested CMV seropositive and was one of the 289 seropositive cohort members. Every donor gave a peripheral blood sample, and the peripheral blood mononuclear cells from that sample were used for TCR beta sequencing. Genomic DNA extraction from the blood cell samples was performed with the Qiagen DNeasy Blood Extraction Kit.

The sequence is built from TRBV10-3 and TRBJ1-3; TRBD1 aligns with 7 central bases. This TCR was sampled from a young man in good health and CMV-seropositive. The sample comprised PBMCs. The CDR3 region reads CAITEGALGNTIYF. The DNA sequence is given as TGTGCCATCACTGAGGGGGCGCTTGGAAACACCATATATTTT.